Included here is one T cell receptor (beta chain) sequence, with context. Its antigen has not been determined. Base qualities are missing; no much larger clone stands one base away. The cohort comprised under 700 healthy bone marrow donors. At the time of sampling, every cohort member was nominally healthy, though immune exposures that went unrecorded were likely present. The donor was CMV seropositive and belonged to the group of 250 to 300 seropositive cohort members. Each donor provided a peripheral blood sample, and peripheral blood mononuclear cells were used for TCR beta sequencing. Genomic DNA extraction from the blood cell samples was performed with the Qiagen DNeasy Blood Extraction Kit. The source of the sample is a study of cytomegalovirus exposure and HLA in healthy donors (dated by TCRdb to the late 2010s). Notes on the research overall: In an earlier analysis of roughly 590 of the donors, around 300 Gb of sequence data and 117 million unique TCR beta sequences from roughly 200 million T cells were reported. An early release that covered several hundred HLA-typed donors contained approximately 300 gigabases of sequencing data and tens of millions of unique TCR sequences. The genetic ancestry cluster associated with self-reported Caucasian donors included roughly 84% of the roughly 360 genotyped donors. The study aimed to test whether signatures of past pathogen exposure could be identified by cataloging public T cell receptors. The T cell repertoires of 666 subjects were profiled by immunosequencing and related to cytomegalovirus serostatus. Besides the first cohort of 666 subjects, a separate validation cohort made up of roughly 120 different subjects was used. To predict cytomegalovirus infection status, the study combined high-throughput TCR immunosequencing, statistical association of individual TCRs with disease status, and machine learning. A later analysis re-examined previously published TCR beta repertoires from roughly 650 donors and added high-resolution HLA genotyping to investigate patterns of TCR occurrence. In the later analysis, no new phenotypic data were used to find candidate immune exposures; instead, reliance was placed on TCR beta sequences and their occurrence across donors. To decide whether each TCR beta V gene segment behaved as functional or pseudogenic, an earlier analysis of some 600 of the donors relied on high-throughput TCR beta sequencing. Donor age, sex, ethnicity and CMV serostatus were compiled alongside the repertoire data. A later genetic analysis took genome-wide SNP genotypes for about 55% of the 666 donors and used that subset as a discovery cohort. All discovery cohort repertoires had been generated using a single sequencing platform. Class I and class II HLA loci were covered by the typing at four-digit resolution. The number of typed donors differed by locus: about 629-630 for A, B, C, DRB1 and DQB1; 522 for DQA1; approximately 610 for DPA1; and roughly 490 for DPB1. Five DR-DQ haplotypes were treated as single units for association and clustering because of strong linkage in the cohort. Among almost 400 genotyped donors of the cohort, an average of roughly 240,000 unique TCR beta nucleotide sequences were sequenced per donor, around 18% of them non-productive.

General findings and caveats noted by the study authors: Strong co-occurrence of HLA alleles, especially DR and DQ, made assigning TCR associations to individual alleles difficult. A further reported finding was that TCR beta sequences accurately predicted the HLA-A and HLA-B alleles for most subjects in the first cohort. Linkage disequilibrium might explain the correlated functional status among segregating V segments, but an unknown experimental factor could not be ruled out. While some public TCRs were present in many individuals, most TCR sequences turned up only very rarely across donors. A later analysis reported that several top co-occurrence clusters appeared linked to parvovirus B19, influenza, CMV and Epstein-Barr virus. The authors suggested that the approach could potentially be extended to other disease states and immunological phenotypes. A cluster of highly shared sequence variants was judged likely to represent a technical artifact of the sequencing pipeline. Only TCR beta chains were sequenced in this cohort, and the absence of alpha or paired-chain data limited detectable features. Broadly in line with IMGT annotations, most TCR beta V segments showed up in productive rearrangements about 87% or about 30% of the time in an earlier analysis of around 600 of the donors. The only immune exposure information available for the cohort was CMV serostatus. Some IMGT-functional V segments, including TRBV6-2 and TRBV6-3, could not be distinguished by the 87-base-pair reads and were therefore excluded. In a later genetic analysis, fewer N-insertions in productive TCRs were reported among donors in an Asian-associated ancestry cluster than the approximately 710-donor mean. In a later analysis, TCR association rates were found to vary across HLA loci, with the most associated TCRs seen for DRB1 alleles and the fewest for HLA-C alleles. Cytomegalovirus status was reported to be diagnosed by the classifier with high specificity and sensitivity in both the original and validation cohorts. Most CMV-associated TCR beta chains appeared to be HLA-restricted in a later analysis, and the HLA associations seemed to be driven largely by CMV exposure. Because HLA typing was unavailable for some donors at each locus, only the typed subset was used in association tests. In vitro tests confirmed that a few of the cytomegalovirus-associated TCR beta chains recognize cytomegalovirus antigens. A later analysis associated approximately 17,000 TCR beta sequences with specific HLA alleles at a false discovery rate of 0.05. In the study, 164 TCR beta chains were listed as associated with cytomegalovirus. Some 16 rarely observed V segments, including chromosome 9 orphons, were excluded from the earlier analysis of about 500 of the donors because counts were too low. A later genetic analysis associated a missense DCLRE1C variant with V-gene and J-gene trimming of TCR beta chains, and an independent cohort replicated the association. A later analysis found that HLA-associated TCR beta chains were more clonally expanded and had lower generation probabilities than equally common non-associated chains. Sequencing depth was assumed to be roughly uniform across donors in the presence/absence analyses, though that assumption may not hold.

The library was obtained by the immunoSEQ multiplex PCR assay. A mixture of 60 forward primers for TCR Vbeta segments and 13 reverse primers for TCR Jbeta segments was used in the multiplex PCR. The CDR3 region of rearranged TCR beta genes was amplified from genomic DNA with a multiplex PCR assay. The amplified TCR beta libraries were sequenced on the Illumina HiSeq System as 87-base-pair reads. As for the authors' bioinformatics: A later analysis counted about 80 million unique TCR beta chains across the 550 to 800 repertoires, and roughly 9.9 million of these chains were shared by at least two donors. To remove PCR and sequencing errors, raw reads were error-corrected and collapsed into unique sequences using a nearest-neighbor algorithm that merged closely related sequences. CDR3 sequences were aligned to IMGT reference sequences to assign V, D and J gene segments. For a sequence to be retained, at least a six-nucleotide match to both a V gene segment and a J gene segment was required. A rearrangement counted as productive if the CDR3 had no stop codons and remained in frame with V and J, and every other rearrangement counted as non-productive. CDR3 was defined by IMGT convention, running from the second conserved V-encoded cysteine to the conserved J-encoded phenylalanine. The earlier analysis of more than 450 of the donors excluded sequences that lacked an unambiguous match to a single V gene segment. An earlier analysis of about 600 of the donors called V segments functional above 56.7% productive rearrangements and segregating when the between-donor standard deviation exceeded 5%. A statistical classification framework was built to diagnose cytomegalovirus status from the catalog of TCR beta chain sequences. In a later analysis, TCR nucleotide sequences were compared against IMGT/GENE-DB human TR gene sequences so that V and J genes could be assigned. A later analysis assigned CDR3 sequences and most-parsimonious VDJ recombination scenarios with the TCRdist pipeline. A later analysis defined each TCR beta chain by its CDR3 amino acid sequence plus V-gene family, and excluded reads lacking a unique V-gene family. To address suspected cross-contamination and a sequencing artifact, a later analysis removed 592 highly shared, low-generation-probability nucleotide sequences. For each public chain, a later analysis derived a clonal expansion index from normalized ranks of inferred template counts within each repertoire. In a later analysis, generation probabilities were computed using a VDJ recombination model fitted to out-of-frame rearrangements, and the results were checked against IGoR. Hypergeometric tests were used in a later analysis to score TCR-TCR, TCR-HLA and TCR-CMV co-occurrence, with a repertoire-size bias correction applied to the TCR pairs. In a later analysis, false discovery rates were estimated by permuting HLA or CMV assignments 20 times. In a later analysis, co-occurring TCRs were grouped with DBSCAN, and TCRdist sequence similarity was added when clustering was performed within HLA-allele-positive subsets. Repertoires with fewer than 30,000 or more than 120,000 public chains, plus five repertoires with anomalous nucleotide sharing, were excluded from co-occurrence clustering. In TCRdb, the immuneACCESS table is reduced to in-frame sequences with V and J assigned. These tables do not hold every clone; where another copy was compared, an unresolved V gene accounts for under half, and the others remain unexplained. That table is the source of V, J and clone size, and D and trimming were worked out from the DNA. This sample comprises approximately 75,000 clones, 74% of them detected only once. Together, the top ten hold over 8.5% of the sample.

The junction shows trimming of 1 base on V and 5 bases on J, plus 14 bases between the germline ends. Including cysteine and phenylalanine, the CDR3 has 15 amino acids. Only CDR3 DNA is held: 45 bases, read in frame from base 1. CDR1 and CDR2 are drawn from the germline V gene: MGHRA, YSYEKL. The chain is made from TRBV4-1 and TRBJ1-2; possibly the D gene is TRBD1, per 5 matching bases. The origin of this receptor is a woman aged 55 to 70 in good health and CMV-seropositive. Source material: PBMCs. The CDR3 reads CASSQGVGQGYGYTF. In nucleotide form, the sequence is TGCGCCAGCAGCCAAGGAGTTGGACAAGGATATGGCTACACCTTC.